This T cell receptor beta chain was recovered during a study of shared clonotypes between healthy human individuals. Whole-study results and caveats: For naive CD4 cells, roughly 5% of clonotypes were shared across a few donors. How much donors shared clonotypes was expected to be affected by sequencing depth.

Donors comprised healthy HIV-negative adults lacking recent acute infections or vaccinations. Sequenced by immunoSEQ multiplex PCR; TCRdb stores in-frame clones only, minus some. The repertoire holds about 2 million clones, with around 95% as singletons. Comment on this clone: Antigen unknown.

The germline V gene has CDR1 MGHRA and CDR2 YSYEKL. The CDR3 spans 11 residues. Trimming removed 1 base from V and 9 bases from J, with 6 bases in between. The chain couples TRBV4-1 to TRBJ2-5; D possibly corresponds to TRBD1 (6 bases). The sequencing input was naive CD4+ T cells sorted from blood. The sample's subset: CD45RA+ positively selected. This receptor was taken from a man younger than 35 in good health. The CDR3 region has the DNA TGCGCCAGCAGCCAAGCAGGGGCCCAGTACTTC. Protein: CASSQAGAQYF.